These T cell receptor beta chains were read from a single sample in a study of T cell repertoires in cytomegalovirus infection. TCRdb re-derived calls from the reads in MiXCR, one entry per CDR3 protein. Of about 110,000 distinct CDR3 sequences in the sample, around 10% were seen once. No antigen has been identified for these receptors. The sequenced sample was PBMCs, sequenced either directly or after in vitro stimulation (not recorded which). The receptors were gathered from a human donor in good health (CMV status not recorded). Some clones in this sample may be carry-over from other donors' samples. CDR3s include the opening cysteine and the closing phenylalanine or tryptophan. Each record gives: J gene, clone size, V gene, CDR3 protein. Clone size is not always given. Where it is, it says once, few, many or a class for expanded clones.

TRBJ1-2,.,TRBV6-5,CASSYSSDSYGYTF
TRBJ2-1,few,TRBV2,CASRRDFLSFHNEQFF
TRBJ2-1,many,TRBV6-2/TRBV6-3,CASTTGTMLNEQFF
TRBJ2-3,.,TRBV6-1,CASSIPGLAGTDTQYF
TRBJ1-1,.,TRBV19,CASSTNRAPTEAFF
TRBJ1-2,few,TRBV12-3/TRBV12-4,CASSVQGNNYGYTF
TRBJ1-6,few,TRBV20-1,CSARSGRALHF
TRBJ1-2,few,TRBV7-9,CASTGMPINYGYTF
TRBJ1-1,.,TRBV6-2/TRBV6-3,CASSYSGTGNTEAFF
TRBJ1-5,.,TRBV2,CASSEIWAGDQPQHF
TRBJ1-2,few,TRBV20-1,CSARDWRGRTYGYTF
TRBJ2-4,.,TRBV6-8,CASSYSGTLEGGAKNIQYF